Sequencing of this TCR beta chain was carried out in a study of sequential checkpoint blockade in melanoma. Stated treatment: randomized to nivolumab then ipilimumab (arm A) or the reverse (arm B). None of the patients previously received DNA-damaging chemotherapy. The data were produced by immunoSEQ multiplex PCR, yet TCRdb's version contains in-frame clones alone and is incomplete. The table lists some 13,000 clones, nearly 80% of them singletons. The germline gives CDR1 MNHEY, CDR2 SVGAGI. The CDR3 covers 15 residues. With 0 bases removed from V and 2 bases from J, the gap between germline ends came to 11 bases.

The sample was CD8+ T cells sorted from blood (inferred from file names), taken from a patient given nivolumab and ipilimumab in sequence. The source is a human donor with melanoma. The chain employs TRBV6-5 and TRBJ2-7; D might be TRBD1 (6 bases). As DNA, the CDR3 is TGTGCCAGCAGTTACTCGACAGGTAACACCTACGAGCAGTACTTC. It encodes CASSYSTGNTYEQYF.